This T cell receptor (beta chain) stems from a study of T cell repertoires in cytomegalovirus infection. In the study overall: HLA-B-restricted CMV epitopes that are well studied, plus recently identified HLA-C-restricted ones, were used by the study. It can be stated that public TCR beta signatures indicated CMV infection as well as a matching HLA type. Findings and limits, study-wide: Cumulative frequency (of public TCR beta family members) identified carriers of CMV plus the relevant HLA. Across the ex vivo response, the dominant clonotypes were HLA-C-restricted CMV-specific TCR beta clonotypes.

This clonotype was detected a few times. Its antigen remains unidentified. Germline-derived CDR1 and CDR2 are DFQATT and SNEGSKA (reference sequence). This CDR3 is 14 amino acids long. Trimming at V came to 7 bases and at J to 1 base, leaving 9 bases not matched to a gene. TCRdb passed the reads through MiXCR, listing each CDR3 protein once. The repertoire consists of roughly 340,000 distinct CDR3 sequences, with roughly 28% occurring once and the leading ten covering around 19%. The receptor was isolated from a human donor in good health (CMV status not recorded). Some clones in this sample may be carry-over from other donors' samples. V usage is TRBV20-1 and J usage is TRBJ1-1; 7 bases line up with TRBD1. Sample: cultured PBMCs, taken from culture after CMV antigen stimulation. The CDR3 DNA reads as TGCAGTGTTCGAGTACAGGGGAGGAACACTGAAGCTTTCTTT. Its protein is CSVRVQGRNTEAFF.